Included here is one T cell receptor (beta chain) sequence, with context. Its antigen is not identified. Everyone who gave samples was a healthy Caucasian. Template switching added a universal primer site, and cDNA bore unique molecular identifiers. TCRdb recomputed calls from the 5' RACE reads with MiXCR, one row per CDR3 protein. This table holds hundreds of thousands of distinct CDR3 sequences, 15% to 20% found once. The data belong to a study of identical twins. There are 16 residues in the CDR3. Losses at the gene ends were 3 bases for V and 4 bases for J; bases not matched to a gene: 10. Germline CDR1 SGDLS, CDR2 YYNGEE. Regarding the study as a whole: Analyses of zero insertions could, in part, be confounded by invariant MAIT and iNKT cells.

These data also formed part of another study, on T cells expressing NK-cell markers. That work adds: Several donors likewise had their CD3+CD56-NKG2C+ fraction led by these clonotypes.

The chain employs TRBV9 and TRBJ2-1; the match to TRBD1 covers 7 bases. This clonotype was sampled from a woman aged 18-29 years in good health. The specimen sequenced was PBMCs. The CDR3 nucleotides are TGTGCCAGCAGCGAGGCCGGGACAGTTGTTTACAATGAGCAGTTCTTC. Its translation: CASSEAGTVVYNEQFF.